One TCR beta chain is described in this entry. There is no known antigen for this receptor. No much larger clone exists at a distance of one base, and base qualities are not known. This entry is derived from a study of blood T cell repertoires in COVID-19 (dated by TCRdb to 2019 to 2021). Broadly, across the study: The collaborator samples originated in the United States, Italy and Spain and spanned the acute and convalescent phases of COVID-19. The prospective study material was composed of cDNA or gDNA derived from T cells, B-cell-depleted T cells, or PBMCs. Deeply sampled blood TCRbeta repertoires from subjects exposed to, actively infected with, or recovered from COVID-19 were included in the dataset. A freely available public database, intended as a resource for researchers studying the immune response to SARS-CoV-2, is where the repertoires were released. Samples were obtained from the ongoing ImmuneRACE study (first 160 participants) and from some 1,300 subjects provided by 6 global collaborators. Nearly every sample came with metadata listing a de-identified subject ID, COVID-19 status, age in years and sex. HLA class I and class II types, where available, came from metadata supplied by the sample provider rather than from assay-based typing.

Study-wide conclusions, independent of this receptor: The quantity of clinical and demographic metadata differed by source and by participant and was supplied without curation.

In the germline V gene (reference sequence), CDR1 corresponds to SGHKS and CDR2 to YYEKEE. The CDR3 holds 17 amino acids from the cysteine to the phenylalanine. Only the CDR3 DNA is retained, 51 bases long and in frame from the first base. The germline V and J ends show losses of 4 bases and 2 bases respectively, and no gene match explains 14 bases of the junction. TCRbeta CDR3 regions were amplified from genomic DNA by means of the immunoSEQ Assay, a bias-controlled multiplex PCR. The published analysis was carried out like this. Nucleated cell counts per sample were estimated from amplification of reference gene primers within the assay. To quantify the absolute abundance of each unique TCRbeta CDR3 rearrangement, sequence reads were collapsed and filtered. For each sample, productive Simpson clonality was calculated as the square root of Simpson's diversity index over productive rearrangements. TCRdb retrieved this table from immuneACCESS and kept in-frame rearrangements only. Not all clones are present; in checked studies, unresolved V genes account for under half, and no reason is known for the remainder. The V and J calls and clone size were taken over from that table, and D and trimming were inferred from the DNA. The sample data list about 80,000 clones, and 78% of these were observed just once. The top ten clones comprise about a sixth of the sample.

Collaborating institutions collected whole blood in K2EDTA tubes following their own protocols. Collaborator samples were shipped for TCRbeta analysis as frozen whole blood, isolated PBMCs, or DNA extracted from either sample type. This chain joins TRBV5-5 to TRBJ2-7; 8 central nucleotides agree with TRBD1. The sample was peripheral blood. The origin of this receptor is a human donor in a cohort sampled during active COVID-19. The CDR3 in this case is CASSGLLGTGRTYEQYF. In nucleotides, the sequence is TGTGCCAGCAGCGGCCTCCTCGGGACAGGACGGACCTACGAGCAGTACTTC.